This T cell receptor (beta chain) came from a study of T cells in Graves' hyperthyroidism and ophthalmopathy. Broader study findings: In blood, most of the thyroid clonotypes expanded above 0.001 were also present.

Template material for amplifying TCR beta CDR3 regions consisted of RNA transcripts. Carried out on the TCR CDR3, a first-round RT-PCR used the HTBI primer set. A single record per CDR3 protein comes from TCRdb applying MiXCR to the multiplex PCR reads. The sample contains hundreds of thousands of distinct CDR3 sequences, roughly 15% of which appear only once. A remark on this clonotype: Its matching antigen is unknown.

CDR3 length equals 16 residues. Germline lookup yields CDR1 LGHNA and CDR2 YNFKEQ. V was shortened by 0 bases and J by 0 bases, with 6 bases between the two germline ends. Fresh peripheral blood, 10 ml, yielded the PBMCs. The sequence derives from a man between 18 and 29 years old with Graves' ophthalmopathy. The gene calls are TRBV4-2 and TRBJ2-6; D ambiguous. Material: blood. The CDR3 DNA sequence: TGTGCCAGCAGCCAAGAGAGCCCCTCTGGGGCCAACGTCCTGACTTTC. Translating gives CASSQESPSGANVLTF.